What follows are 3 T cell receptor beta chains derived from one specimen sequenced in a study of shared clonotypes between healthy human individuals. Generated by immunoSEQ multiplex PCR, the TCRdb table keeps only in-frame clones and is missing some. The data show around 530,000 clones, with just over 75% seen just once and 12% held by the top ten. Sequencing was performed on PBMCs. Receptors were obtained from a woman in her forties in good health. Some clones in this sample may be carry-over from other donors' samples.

The CDR3 region is CASSPPGLAGVEQFF. CDR3 bases: TGTGCCAGCAGCCCCCCGGGACTAGCGGGAGTAGAGCAGTTCTTC. The chain joins TRBV7-9 to TRBJ2-1, with 14 bases lining up with TRBD2. The CDR3 has 15 residues. The V gene's germline CDR1 is SEHNR and CDR2 FQNEAQ (reference sequence). Trimming took 5 bases from V and 10 from J; bases not matched to a gene: 7. Supplemented by reference TRBV7-9 and TRBJ2-1, the full variable domain reads DTGVSQNPRHKITKRGQNVTFRCDPISEHNRLYWYRQTLGQGPEFLTYFQNEAQLEKSRLLSDRFSAERPKGSFSTLEIQRTEQGDSAMYLCASSPPGLAGVEQFFGPGTRLTVL.

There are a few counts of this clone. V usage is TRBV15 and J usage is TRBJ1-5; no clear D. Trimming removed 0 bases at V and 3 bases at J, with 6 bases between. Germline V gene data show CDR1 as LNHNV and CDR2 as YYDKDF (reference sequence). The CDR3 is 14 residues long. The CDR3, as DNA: TGTGCCACCAGCAGAGACGTGTACAATCAGCCCCAGCATTTT. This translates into CATSRDVYNQPQHF.

CDR3 coding DNA: TGTGCCAGCAGCTTGAAGGTTAGCCAGGGGGCTTCCTACGAGCAGTACTTC. Translation gives CASSLKVSQGASYEQYF. This chain links TRBV5-4 with TRBJ2-7; 8 bases map to TRBD1. There are 17 residues in the CDR3. CDR1 is SGHNT, CDR2 YYREEE, per germline (reference sequence). J was trimmed by 1 base and V by 1 base; bases with no gene match: 10.